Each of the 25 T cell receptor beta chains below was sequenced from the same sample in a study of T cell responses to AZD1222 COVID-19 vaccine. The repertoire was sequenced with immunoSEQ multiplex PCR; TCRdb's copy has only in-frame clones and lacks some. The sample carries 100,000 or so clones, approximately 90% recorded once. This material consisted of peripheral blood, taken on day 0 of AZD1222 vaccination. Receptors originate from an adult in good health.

The CDR3 DNA sequence: TGTGCCAGTAGTACCCGAGGGACACCCGTATTGGGATCCGGAAACACCATATATTTT. It translates to CASSTRGTPVLGSGNTIYF. The chain is built from TRBV19 and TRBJ1-3; possible D gene TRBD1, 6 bases. The CDR3 is made up of 19 amino acids. Trimming removed 4 bases from V and 4 bases from J, with 26 bases in between. Germline assignment: CDR1 LNHDA and CDR2 SQIVND (reference sequence). Drawing the rest from reference TRBV19 and TRBJ1-3, the complete variable domain is DGGITQSPKYLFRKEGQNVTLSCEQNLNHDAMYWYRQDPGQGLRLIYYSQIVNDFQKGDIAEGYSVSREKKESFPLTVTSAQKNPTAFYLCASSTRGTPVLGSGNTIYFGEGSWLTVV.

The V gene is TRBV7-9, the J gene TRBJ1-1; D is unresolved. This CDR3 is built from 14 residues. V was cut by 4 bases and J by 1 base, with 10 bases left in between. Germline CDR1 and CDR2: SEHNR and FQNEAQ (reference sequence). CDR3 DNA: TGTGCCAGCAGCTCCCCGGGCGGGAACACTGAAGCTTTCTTT. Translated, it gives CASSSPGGNTEAFF.

CDR3 nucleotides: TGTGCCAGCAGTTTTCGGACTGACTACGAGCAGTACTTC. Its protein product is CASSFRTDYEQYF. The chain is built from TRBV12-3 or TRBV12-4 and TRBJ2-7; tentatively, D is TRBD2 (5 bases). The V gene lost 3 bases and the J gene lost 3 bases, with 9 bases spanning the gap. This CDR3 spans 13 amino acids.

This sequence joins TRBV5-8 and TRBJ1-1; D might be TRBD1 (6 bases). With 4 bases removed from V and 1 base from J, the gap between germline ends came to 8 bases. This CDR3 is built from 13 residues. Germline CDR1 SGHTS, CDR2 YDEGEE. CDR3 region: CASSATGNTEAFF. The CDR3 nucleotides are TGTGCCAGCAGCGCGACAGGGAACACTGAAGCTTTCTTT.

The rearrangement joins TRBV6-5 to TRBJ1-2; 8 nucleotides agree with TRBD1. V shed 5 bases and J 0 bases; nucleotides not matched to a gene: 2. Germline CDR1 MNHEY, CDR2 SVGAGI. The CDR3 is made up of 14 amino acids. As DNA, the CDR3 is TGTGCCAGCAGTCAGGGGGCTCCTAACTATGGCTACACCTTC. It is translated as CASSQGAPNYGYTF.

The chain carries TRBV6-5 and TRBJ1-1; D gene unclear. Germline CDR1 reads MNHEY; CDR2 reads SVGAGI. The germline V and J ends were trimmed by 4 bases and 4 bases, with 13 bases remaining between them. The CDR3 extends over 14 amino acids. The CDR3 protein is CASSLISAGTEAFF. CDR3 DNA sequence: TGTGCCAGCAGTTTGATTAGCGCTGGCACTGAAGCTTTCTTT.

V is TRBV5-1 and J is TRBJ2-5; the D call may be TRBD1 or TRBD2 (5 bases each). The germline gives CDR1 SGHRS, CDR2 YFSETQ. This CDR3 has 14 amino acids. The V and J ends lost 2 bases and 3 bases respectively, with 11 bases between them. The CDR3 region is CASSFGVGEETQYF. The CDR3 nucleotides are TGCGCCAGCAGCTTTGGGGTGGGGGAAGAGACCCAGTACTTC.

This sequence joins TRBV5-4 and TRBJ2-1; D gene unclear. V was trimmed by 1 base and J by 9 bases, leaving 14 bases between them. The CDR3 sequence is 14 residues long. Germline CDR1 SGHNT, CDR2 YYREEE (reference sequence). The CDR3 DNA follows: TGTGCCAGCAGCTTGCACCACCCAGGCAGTGAGCAGTTCTTC. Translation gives CASSLHHPGSEQFF.

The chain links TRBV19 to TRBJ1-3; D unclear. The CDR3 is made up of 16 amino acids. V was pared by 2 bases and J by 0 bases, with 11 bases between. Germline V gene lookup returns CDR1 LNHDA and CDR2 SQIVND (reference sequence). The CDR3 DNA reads TGTGCCAGTAGTATATTGGAGGATTACTCTGGAAACACCATATATTTT. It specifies CASSILEDYSGNTIYF.

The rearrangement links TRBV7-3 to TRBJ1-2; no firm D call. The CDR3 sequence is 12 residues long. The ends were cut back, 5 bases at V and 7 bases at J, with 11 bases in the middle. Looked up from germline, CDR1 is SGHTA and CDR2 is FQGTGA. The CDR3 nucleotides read TGTGCCAGCAGCCTCACCTGGGGTGGCTACACCTTC. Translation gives CASSLTWGGYTF.

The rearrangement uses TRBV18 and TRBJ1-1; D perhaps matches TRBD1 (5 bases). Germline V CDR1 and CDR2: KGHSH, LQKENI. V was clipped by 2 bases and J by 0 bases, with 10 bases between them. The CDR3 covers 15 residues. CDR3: CASSPNGGMNTEAFF. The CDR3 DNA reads TGTGCCAGCTCACCAAATGGGGGTATGAACACTGAAGCTTTCTTT.

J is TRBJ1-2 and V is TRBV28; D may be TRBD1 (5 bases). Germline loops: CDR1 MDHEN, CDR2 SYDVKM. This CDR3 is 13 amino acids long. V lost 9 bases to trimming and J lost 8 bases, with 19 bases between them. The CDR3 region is CARTNWGLRGYTF. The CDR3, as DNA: TGTGCCAGAACAAATTGGGGGTTACGAGGCTACACCTTC.

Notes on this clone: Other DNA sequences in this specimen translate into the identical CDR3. CDR3 region: CASSIGSGTEAFF. The CDR3 DNA follows: TGTGCCAGTAGTATTGGTAGTGGAACTGAAGCTTTCTTT. This chain uses TRBV19 with TRBJ1-1, with D unresolved. There are 13 residues in the CDR3. Germline lookup yields CDR1 LNHDA and CDR2 SQIVND (reference sequence). V was pared by 3 bases and J by 5 bases, with 10 bases between.

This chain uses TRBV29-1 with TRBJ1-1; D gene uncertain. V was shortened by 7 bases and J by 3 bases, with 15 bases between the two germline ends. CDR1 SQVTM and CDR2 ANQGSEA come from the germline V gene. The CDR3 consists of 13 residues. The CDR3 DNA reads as TGCAGCGCTGGACGGATTCCGGACACTGAAGCTTTCTTT. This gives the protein CSAGRIPDTEAFF. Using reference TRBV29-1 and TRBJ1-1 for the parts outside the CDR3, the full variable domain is SAVISQKPSRDICQRGTSLTIQCQVDSQVTMMFWYRQQPGQSLTLIATANQGSEATYESGFVIDKFPISRPNLTFSTLTVSNMSPEDSSIYLCSAGRIPDTEAFFGQGTRLTVV.

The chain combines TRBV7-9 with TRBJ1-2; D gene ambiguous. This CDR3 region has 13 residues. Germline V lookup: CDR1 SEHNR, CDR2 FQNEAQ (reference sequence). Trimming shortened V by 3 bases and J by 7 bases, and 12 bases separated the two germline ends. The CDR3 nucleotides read TGTGCCAGCAGCTTCGGACCGAACCCTGGCTACACCTTC. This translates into CASSFGPNPGYTF.

The CDR3 loop reads CAISEGRDYEQYF. The CDR3 bases are TGTGCCATCAGTGAGGGCAGGGACTACGAGCAGTACTTC. The J gene is TRBJ2-7, the V gene TRBV10-3; D may be TRBD1 (5 bases). Trimming stripped 2 bases from V and 3 bases from J, with 8 bases between. CDR3 length equals 13 residues. Germline V lookup: CDR1 ENHRY, CDR2 SYGVKD.

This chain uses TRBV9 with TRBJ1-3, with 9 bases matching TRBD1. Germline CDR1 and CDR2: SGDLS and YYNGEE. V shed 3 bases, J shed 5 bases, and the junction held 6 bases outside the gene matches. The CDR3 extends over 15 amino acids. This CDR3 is CASSADGTGRNTIYF. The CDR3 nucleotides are TGTGCCAGCAGCGCTGACGGGACAGGGAGAAACACCATATATTTT.

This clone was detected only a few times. CDR3 bases: TGTGCCACCCGACCAGGGGGAAGTGACGAGCAGTACTTC. Its translation: CATRPGGSDEQYF. The J gene is TRBJ2-7, the V gene TRBV27; 7 nucleotides line up with TRBD1. The CDR3 contains 13 residues. Germline V lookup: CDR1 MNHEY, CDR2 SMNVEV (reference sequence). Trimming cost V 10 bases and J 5 bases; bases outside gene matches: 11.

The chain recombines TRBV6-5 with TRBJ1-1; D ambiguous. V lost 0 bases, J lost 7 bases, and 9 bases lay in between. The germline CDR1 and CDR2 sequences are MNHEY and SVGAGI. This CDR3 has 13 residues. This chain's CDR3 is CASSYSRDLEAFF. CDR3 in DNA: TGTGCCAGCAGTTACTCGCGTGATCTTGAAGCTTTCTTT.

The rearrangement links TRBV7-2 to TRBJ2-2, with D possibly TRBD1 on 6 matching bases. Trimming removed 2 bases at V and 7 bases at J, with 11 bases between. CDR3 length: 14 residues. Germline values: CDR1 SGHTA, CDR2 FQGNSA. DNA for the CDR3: TGTGCCAGCAGCTTACCCAGGGGTGGCGGGGAGCTGTTTTTT. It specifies CASSLPRGGGELFF. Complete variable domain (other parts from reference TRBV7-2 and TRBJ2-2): GAGVSQSPSNKVTEKGKDVELRCDPISGHTALYWYRQSLGQGLEFLIYFQGNSAPDKSGLPSDRFSAERTGGSVSTLTIQRTQQEDSAVYLCASSLPRGGGELFFGEGSRLTVL.

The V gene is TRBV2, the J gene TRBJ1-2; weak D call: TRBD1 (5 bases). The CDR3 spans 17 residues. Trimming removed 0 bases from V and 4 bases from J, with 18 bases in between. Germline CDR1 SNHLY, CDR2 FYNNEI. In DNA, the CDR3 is TGTGCCAGCAGTGAAGCGCTTCAGGGAGGGTTTACCTATGGCTACACCTTC. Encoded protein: CASSEALQGGFTYGYTF.

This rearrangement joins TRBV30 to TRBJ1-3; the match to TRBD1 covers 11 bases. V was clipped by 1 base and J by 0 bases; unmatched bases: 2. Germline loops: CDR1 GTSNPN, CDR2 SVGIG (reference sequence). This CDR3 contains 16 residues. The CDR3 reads CAWSGTGGSSGNTIYF. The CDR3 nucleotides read TGTGCCTGGAGTGGGACAGGGGGCAGCTCTGGAAACACCATATATTTT.

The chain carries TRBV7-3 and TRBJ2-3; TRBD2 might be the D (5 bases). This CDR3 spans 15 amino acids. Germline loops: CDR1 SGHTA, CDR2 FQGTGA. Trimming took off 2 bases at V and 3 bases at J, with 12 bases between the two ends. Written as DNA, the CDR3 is TGTGCCAGCAGCTTATCAATGCCGGGGACAGATACGCAGTATTTT. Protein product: CASSLSMPGTDTQYF.

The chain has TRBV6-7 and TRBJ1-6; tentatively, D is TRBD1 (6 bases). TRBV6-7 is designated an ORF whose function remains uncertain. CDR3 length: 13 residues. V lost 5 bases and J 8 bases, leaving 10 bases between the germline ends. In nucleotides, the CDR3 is TGTGCCAGCAGTCACAGGGTGGATTCACCCCTCCACTTT. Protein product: CASSHRVDSPLHF.

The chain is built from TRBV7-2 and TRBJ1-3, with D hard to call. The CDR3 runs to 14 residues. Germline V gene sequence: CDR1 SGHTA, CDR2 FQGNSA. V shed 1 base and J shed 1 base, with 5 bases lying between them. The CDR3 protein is CASSLVTSGNTIYF. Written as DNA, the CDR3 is TGTGCCAGCAGCTTAGTAACGTCTGGAAACACCATATATTTT.